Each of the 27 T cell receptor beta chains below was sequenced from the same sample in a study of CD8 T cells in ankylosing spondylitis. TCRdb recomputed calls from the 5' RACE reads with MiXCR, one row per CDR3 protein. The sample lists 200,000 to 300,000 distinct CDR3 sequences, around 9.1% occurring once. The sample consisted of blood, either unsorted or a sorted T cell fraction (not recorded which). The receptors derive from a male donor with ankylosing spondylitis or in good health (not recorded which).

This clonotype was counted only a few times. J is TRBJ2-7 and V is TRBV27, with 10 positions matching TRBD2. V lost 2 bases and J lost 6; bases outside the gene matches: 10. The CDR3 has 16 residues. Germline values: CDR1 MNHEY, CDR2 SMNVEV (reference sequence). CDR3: CASSLQSSGSLGEQYF. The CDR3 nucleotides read TGTGCCAGCAGTTTACAGTCTAGCGGGAGTTTGGGCGAGCAGTACTTC.

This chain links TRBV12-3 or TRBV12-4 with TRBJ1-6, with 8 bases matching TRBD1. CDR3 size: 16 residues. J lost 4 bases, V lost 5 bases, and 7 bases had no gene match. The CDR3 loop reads CASSPRGQGYNSPLHF. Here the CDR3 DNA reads TGTGCCAGCAGTCCCCGAGGACAGGGATATAATTCACCCCTCCACTTT.

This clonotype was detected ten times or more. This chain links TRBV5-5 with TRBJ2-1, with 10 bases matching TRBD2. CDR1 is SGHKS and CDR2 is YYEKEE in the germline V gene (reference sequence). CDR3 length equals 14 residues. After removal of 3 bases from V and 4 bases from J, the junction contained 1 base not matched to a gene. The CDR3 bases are TGTGCCAGCAGCTGGACTAGCGGATACAATGAGCAGTTCTTC. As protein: CASSWTSGYNEQFF.

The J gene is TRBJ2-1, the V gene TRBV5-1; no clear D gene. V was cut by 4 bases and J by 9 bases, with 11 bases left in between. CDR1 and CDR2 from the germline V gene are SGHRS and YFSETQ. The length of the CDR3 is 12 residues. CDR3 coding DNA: TGCGCCAGCAGCGCCCCCGGCAGTGAGCAGTTCTTC. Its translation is CASSAPGSEQFF.

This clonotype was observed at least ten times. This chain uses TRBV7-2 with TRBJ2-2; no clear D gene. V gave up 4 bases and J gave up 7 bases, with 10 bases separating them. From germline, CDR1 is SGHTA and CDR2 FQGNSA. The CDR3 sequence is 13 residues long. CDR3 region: CASSSIHGGELFF. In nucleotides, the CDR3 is TGTGCCAGCAGCTCAATACACGGCGGGGAGCTGTTTTTT.

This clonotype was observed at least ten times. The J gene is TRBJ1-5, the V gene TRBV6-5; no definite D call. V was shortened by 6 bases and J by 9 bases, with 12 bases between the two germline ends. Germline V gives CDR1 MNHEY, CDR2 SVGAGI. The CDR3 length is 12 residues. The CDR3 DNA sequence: TGTGCCAGCAGAACCGGCGGCGGGCCCCAGCATTTT. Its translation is CASRTGGGPQHF.

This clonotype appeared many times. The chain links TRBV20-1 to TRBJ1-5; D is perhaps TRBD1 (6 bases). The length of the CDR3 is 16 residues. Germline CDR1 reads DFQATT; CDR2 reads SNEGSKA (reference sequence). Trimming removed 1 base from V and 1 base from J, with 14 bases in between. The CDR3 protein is CSARASQGGSNQPQHF. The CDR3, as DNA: TGCAGTGCTAGAGCCTCACAGGGTGGGAGCAATCAGCCCCAGCATTTT.

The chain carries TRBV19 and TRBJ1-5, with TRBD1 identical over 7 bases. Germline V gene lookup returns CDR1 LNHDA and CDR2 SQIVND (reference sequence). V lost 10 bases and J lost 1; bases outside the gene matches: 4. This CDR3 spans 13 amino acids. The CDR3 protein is CATKDRSNQPQHF. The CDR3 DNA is TGTGCCACCAAGGACAGGAGCAATCAGCCCCAGCATTTT.

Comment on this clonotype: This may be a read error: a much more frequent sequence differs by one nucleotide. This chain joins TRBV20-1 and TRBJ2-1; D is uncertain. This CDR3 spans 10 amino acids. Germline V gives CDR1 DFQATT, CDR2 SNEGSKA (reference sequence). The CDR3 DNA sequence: TGCAGTCCCACCCTTTTGGAGCAGCTCTTC. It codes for CSPTLLEQLF.

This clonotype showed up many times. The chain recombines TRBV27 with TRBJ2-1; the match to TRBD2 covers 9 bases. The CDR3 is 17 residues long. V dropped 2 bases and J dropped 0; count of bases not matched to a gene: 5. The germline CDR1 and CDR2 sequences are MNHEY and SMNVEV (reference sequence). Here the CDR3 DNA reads TGTGCCAGCAGTTTAGCTGGGACTAGCAGCTCCTACAATGAGCAGTTCTTC. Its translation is CASSLAGTSSSYNEQFF.

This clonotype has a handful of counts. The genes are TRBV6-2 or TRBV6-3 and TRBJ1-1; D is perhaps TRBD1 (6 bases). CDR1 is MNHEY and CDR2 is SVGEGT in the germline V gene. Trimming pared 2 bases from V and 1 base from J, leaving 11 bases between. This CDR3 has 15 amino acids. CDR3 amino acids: CASSYRKGGNTEAFF. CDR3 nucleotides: TGTGCCAGCAGTTACAGAAAGGGGGGGAACACTGAAGCTTTCTTT.

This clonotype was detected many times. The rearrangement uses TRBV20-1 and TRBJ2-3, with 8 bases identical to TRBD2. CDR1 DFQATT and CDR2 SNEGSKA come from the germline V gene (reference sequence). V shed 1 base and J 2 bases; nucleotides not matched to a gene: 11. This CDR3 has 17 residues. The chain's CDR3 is CSARVPLGGGTTDTQYF. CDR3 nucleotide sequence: TGCAGTGCTAGAGTGCCCCTTGGCGGGGGGACCACAGATACGCAGTATTTT.

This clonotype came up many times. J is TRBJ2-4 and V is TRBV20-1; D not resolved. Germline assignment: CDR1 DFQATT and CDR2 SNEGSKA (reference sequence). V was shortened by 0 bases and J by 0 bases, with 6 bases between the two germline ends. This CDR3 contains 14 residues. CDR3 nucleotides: TGCAGTGCTAGAGATGGGCGAGCCAAAAACATTCAGTACTTC. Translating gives CSARDGRAKNIQYF.

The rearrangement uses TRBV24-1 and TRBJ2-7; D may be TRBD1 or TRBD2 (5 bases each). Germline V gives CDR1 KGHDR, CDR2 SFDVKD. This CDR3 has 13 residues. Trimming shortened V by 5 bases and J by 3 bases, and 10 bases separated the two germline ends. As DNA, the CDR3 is TGTGCCACCAGTGGCCGGGACCTCTACGAGCAGTACTTC. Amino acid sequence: CATSGRDLYEQYF.

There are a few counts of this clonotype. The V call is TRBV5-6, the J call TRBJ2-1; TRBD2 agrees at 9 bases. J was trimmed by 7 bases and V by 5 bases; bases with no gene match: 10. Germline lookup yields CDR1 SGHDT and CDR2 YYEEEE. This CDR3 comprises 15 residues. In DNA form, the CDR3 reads TGTGCCAGCAGACCGACTAGCGGAGCGACGAATGAGCAGTTCTTC. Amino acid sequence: CASRPTSGATNEQFF. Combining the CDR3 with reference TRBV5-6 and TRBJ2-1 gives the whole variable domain DAGVTQSPTHLIKTRGQQVTLRCSPKSGHDTVSWYQQALGQGPQFIFQYYEEEERQRGNFPDRFSGHQFPNYSSELNVNALLLGDSALYLCASRPTSGATNEQFFGPGTRLTVL.

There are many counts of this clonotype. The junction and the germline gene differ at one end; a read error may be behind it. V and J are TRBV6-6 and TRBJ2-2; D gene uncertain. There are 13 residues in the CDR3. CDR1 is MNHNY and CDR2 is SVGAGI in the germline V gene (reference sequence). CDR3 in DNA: TGTGCCAGCACTTACGAGATTACCGGGGAGCTGTTTTTT. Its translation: CASTYEITGELFF.

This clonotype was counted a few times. For the CDR3, the DNA is TGTGCCAGCAGCCCCCTCAGTGGCCCTGGGAGTAGGGCAGATACGCAGTATTTT. Protein: CASSPLSGPGSRADTQYF. The rearrangement joins TRBV11-2 to TRBJ2-3, with a tentative D call TRBD2 (5 bases). Germline V gene lookup returns CDR1 SGHAT and CDR2 FQNNGV. The V end was cut by 5 bases, the J end by 4 bases, with 25 bases between. The CDR3 runs to 18 residues.

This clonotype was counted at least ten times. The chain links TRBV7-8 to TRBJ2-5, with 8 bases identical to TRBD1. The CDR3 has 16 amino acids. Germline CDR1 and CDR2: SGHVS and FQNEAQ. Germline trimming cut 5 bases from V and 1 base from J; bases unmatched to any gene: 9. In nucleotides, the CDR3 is TGTGCCAGCAGCGAAAGGACAGGGAAGGGCCAAGAGACCCAGTACTTC. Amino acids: CASSERTGKGQETQYF.

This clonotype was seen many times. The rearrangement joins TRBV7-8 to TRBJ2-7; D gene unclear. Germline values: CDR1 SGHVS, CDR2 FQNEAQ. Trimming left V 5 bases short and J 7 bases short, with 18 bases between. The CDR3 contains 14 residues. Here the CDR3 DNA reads TGTGCCAGCAGCCCACGGAAGAATCTCTGGGAGCAGTACTTC. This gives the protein CASSPRKNLWEQYF. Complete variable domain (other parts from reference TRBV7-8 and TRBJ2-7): GAGVSQSPRYKVAKRGQDVALRCDPISGHVSLFWYQQALGQGPEFLTYFQNEAQLDKSGLPSDRFFAERPEGSVSTLKIQRTQQEDSAVYLCASSPRKNLWEQYFGPGTRLTVT.

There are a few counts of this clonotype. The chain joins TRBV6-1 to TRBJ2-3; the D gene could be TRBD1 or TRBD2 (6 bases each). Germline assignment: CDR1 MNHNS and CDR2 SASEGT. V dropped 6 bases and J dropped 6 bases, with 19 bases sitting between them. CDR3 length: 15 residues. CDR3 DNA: TGTGCCAGCAGCAAAACGGGGGCTTCAGGCGATACGCAGTATTTT. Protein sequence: CASSKTGASGDTQYF.

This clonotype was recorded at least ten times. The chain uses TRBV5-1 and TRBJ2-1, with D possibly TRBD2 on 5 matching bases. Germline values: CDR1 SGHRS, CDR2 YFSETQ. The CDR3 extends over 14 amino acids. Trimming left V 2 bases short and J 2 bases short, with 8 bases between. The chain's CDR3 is CASSLLETYNEQFF. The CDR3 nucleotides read TGCGCCAGCAGCTTACTAGAGACCTACAATGAGCAGTTCTTC.

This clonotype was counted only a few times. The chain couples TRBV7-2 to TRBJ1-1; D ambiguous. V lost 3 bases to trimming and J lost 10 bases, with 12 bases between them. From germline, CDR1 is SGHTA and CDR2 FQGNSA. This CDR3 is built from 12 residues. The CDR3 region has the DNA TGTGCCAGCAGCTTTGAAGTCGCGGTAGCTTTCTTT. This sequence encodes CASSFEVAVAFF. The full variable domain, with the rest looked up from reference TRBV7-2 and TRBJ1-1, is GAGVSQSPSNKVTEKGKDVELRCDPISGHTALYWYRQSLGQGLEFLIYFQGNSAPDKSGLPSDRFSAERTGGSVSTLTIQRTQQEDSAVYLCASSFEVAVAFFGQGTRLTVV.

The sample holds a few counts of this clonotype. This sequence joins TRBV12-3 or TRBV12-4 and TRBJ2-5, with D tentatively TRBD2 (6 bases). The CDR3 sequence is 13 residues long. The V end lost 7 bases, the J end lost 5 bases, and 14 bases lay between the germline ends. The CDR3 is CASTTLAGETQYF. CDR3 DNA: TGTGCCAGCACCACACTAGCCGGGGAGACCCAGTACTTC.

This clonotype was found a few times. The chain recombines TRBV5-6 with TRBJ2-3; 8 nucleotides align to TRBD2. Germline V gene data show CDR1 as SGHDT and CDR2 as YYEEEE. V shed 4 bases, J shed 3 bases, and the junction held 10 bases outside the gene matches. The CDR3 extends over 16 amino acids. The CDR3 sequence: CASSPFGGGGTDTQYF. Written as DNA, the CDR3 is TGTGCCAGCAGCCCCTTCGGGGGGGGAGGGACAGATACGCAGTATTTT.

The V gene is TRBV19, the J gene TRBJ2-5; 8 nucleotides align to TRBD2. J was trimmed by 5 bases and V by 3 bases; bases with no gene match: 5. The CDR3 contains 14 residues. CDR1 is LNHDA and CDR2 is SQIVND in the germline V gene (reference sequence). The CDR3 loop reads CASSMTGGPETQYF. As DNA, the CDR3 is TGTGCCAGTAGTATGACGGGAGGGCCGGAGACCCAGTACTTC. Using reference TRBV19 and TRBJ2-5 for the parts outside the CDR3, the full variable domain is DGGITQSPKYLFRKEGQNVTLSCEQNLNHDAMYWYRQDPGQGLRLIYYSQIVNDFQKGDIAEGYSVSREKKESFPLTVTSAQKNPTAFYLCASSMTGGPETQYFGPGTRLLVL.

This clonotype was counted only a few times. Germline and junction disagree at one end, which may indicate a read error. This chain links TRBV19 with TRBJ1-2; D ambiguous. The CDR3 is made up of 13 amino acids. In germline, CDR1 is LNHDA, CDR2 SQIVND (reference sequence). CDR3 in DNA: TGTGCCAGTAGGTGGACCCTGAGGGATGGCTACCCCTTC. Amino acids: CASRWTLRDGYPF.

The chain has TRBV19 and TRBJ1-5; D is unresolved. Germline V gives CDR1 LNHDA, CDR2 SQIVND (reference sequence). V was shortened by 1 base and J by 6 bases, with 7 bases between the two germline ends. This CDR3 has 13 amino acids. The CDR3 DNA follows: TGTGCCAGTAGTATAGGGACCGCTCAGCCCCAGCATTTT. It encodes CASSIGTAQPQHF.